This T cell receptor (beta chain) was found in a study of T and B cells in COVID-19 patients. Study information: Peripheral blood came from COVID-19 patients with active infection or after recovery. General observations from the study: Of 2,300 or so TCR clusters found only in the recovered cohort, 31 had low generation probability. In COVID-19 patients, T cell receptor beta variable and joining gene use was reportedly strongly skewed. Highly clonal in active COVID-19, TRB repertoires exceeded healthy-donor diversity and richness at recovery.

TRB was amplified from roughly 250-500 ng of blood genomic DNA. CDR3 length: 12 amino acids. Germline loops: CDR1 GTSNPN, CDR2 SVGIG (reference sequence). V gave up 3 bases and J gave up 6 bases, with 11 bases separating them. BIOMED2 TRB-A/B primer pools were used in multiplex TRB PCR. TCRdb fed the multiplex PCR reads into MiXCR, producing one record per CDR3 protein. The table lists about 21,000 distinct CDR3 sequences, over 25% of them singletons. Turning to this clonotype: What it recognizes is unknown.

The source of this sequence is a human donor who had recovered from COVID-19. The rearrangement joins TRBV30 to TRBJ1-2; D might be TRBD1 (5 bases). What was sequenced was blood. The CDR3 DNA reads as TGTGCCTGGAGACAGGCATACGATGGCTACACCTTC. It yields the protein CAWRQAYDGYTF.